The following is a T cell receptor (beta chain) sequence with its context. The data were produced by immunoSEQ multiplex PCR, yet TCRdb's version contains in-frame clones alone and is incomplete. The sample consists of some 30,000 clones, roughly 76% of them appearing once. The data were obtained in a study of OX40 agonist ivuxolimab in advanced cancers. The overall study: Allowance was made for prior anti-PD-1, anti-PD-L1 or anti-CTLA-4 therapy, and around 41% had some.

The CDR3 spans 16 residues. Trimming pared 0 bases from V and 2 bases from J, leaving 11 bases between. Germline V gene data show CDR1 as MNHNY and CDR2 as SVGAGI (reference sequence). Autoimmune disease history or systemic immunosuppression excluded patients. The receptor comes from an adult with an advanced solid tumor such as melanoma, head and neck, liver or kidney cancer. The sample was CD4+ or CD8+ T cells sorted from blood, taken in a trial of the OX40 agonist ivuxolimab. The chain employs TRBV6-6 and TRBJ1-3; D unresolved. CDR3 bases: TGTGCCAGCAGTTACTCCAGAGGAACCGCTGGAAACACCATATATTTT. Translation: CASSYSRGTAGNTIYF.